Here is one TCR beta chain with its context. Additional DNA sequences in this sample encode the identical CDR3. Libraries were prepared by immunoSEQ multiplex PCR; TCRdb keeps only in-frame clonotypes and omits some of them. Seen here are more than 2 million clones, 90% to 96% observed once, and the top ten hold about 0.13%. The data belong to a study of shared clonotypes between healthy human individuals. Germline-derived CDR1 and CDR2 are MDHEN and SYDVKM. The trim removed 6 bases at V and 4 bases at J, leaving 4 bases unmatched. The CDR3 totals 13 residues. The specimen sequenced was naive CD4+ T cells sorted from blood. As to subset: CD45RA+ positively selected. The receptor was isolated from a man younger than 35 in good health. The chain recombines TRBV28 with TRBJ2-7; 9 positions agree with TRBD1. CDR3 amino acids: CASSLGQGYEQYF. The CDR3 DNA sequence: TGTGCCAGCAGCCTGGGACAGGGTTACGAGCAGTACTTC.